The 26 T cell receptor beta chains below all came from one sample that was sequenced in a study of tumor and adjacent non-tumor tissue in lung cancer. TCRbeta libraries were built with three rounds of nested PCR, modified from ARM-PCR. TCRdb used MiXCR to reprocess the multiplex PCR reads, holding one entry per CDR3 protein. The sample consists of around 74,000 distinct CDR3 sequences, 65% to 75% of them appearing once. The template was RNA from unsorted bulk tissue. The specimen was lung tumor tissue. The receptors were gathered from a woman in her 70s with non-small cell lung cancer.

Worth noting for this clonotype: A read error may explain this, as a much larger clone is one base away. The CDR3: CASTAMDYGYTF. In nucleotides, the CDR3 is TGTGCCAGCACGGCAATGGACTATGGCTACACCTTC. The V and J genes are TRBV28 and TRBJ1-2; D is undetermined. Germline V gene data show CDR1 as MDHEN and CDR2 as SYDVKM. The CDR3 spans 12 residues. V was shortened by 7 bases and J by 3 bases, with 9 bases between the two germline ends.

The rearrangement joins TRBV30 to TRBJ1-1; D remains ambiguous. From germline, CDR1 is GTSNPN and CDR2 SVGIG (reference sequence). Between the trimmed V and J ends, which lost 7 bases and 1 base, there was a span of 16 bases. The CDR3 is 14 amino acids. The CDR3 sequence: CAYSASSWNTEAFF. The CDR3 nucleotides read TGTGCCTACTCGGCGTCTAGCTGGAACACTGAAGCTTTCTTT.

This clonotype was found once. The missing conserved phenylalanine or tryptophan at the end of this CDR3 makes a read error likely. The chain carries TRBV28 and TRBJ1-5, with TRBD1 as a possible D gene (5 bases). The CDR3 is 16 residues long. Germline CDR1 is MDHEN and CDR2 is SYDVKM. The germline V and J ends were trimmed by 6 bases and 2 bases, with 17 bases remaining between them. CDR3 sequence (DNA): TGTGCCAGCAGCGACGAGGGGCGGGTTGGCAATCAGCCCCAGCATTAT. Amino acids: CASSDEGRVGNQPQHY.

About this clonotype itself: Germline and junction disagree at one end, which may indicate a read error. CDR3 sequence (DNA): TGCGCCAGCAAAAAAGGGCTGAGCGCAGATACGCAGTATTTT. It encodes CASKKGLSADTQYF. The chain joins TRBV6-5 to TRBJ2-3; no firm D call. The CDR3 length is 14 residues. Germline values: CDR1 MNHEY, CDR2 SVGAGI.

On this clonotype itself: It may be a read error: a sequence one base away is much more abundant. The chain links TRBV28 to TRBJ2-7, with a tentative D call TRBD2 (6 bases). The CDR3 sequence is 14 residues long. The germline V gene has CDR1 MDHEN and CDR2 SYDVKM. The DNA for the CDR3 is TGTGCCACTCAGTCGGTTAGCGGAACCTACGGGCAGTACTTC. Protein product: CATQSVSGTYGQYF.

This rearrangement joins TRBV7-9 to TRBJ1-2; 8 bases are shared with TRBD1. Germline V CDR1 and CDR2: SEHNR, FQNEAQ (reference sequence). With V trimmed by 6 bases and J by 5 bases, 23 bases remained unmatched. The CDR3 length is 19 residues. The CDR3 DNA reads as TGTGCCAGCAGACCTACGGGACAGGACGTTGCCCCCGCGTTATATGGCTACACCTTC. Protein: CASRPTGQDVAPALYGYTF. Using reference TRBV7-9 and TRBJ1-2 for the parts outside the CDR3, the full variable domain is DTGVSQNPRHKITKRGQNVTFRCDPISEHNRLYWYRQTLGQGPEFLTYFQNEAQLEKSRLLSDRFSAERPKGSFSTLEIQRTEQGDSAMYLCASRPTGQDVAPALYGYTFGSGTRLTVV.

This clonotype was seen more than once but under ten times. A much larger clone sits a single nucleotide away, making a read error possible. The CDR3: CASRRGRGTGELFF. In nucleotides, the CDR3 is TGTGCCAGCAGACGGGGACGAGGGACCGGGGAGCTGTTTTTT. The V and J genes are TRBV12-3 or TRBV12-4 and TRBJ2-2; either TRBD1 or TRBD2 may fit D (5 bases each). This CDR3 comprises 14 residues. Between the trimmed V and J ends, which lost 6 bases and 5 bases, there was a span of 13 bases.

Regarding this clonotype: This likely comes from a read error, as the CDR3 has no conserved phenylalanine or tryptophan at its end. This sequence joins TRBV6-6 and TRBJ2-5; tentative D call: TRBD2 (6 bases). Per germline, CDR1 MNHNY and CDR2 SVGAGI (reference sequence). This CDR3 spans 19 amino acids. The chain's CDR3 is CASNGSETSTENEKETQYL. As DNA, the CDR3 is TGTGCCAGCAACGGTTCGGAGACTAGTACGGAGAACGAAAAAGAGACACAGTACCTC.

Regarding this clonotype: The junction does not match germline at one end; this may be a read error. V gene TRBV7-8 combines with J gene TRBJ2-3; possibly TRBD1 or TRBD2 for D (5 bases each). This CDR3 has 14 amino acids. CDR1 SGHVS and CDR2 FQNEAQ come from the germline V gene. The CDR3 nucleotides are TGTGCCAACAGCTTATGGGGGAGCACAGATACGCGGTATTTT. Protein: CANSLWGSTDTRYF.

A remark on this clonotype: This sequence may be a read error, since a much larger clone differs from it by one base. The rearrangement links TRBV7-3 to TRBJ2-3; 9 bases agree with TRBD2. The CDR3 is made up of 16 amino acids. CDR1 and CDR2 (germline): SGHTA, FQGTGA. The CDR3 sequence is CVSSRQAGGETDTQYF. The DNA for the CDR3 is TGTGTCAGCAGCAGACAAGCGGGAGGTGAGACAGATACGCAGTATTTT.

A word on this clonotype: A read error may produce the germline difference seen at one junction end. V is TRBV5-6 and J is TRBJ2-7, with D perhaps TRBD1 (5 bases). Germline CDR1 is SGHDT and CDR2 is YYEEEE. The CDR3 is made up of 15 amino acids. CDR3 DNA: TGTGTCAGCAGCTTGGGGCGTAGTTTTTCCTACGAGCAGTATTTC. Residues: CVSSLGRSFSYEQYF.

This clonotype was counted many times. The chain combines TRBV12-5 with TRBJ2-3; D may correspond to TRBD1 or TRBD2 (6 bases each). CDR3 size: 16 residues. Germline V gene sequence: CDR1 LGHNT, CDR2 FRNRAP. Trimming took 4 bases from V and 0 from J, leaving 14 bases between them. CDR3 nucleotide sequence: TGTGCTAGTGGTTCCTACTCGGGGGCCAGCACAGATACGCAGTATTTT. Translating it yields CASGSYSGASTDTQYF.

As to this clonotype: The junction and the germline gene differ at one end; a read error may be behind it. V gene TRBV6-5 combines with J gene TRBJ1-3; unclear D gene. CDR1 is MNHEY, CDR2 SVGAGI, per germline. CDR3 length: 15 residues. CDR3 DNA sequence: TGTGCCAGCAGTTACTCGGCAGTTGACCGAAACATCATATATTTT. Amino acid sequence: CASSYSAVDRNIIYF.

A note on this clonotype: A read error may account for a junction end that differs from germline. CDR3 amino acids: CVSSQTRLTVPSDTQYF. The CDR3 region has the DNA TGCGTCAGCAGCCAAACCAGGTTGACAGTACCCTCGGATACGCAGTATTTT. The chain has TRBV4-1 and TRBJ2-3; a weak D match, TRBD1 (5 bases). Per germline, CDR1 MGHRA and CDR2 YSYEKL. There are 17 residues in the CDR3.

To note about this clonotype: The CDR3 does not end in the conserved phenylalanine or tryptophan, so this is likely a read error. This chain links TRBV6-1 with TRBJ1-1; tentative D call: TRBD1 (5 bases). Germline V gene data show CDR1 as MNHNS and CDR2 as SASEGT. The ends were cut back, 4 bases at V and 1 base at J, with 7 bases in the middle. There are 13 residues in the CDR3. The CDR3 sequence: CASSVRANTEAFI. The CDR3 bases are TGTGCCAGCAGTGTCAGGGCGAACACTGAAGCTTTCATT.

At least ten counts were recorded for this clonotype. The gene calls are TRBV20-1 and TRBJ1-6, with 10 bases identical to TRBD1. V lost 0 bases, J lost 9 bases, and 5 bases stayed unmatched. This CDR3 region has 15 residues. Germline CDR1 is DFQATT and CDR2 is SNEGSKA (reference sequence). The DNA for the CDR3 is TGCAGTGCTAGAGATTTTGGGACAGGGGTTTCACCCCTCCACTTT. Amino acid sequence: CSARDFGTGVSPLHF.

Remarks on this clonotype: Just one base apart from a much larger clone, this may be a read error. The rearrangement uses TRBV24-1 and TRBJ2-1, with D unclear. Germline V lookup: CDR1 KGHDR, CDR2 SFDVKD. The CDR3 runs 13 residues. Deletions cut 3 bases from V and 5 bases from J, with 7 bases between. Here the CDR3 reads CATSDNWNNEQFF. In nucleotides, the CDR3 is TGTGCCACCAGTGATAACTGGAACAATGAGCAGTTCTTC.

As regards this clonotype: A junction boundary mismatches the germline segment, possibly from a read error. The genes are TRBV28 and TRBJ1-2, with 7 bases matching TRBD1. This CDR3 is 14 amino acids long. Germline-derived CDR1 and CDR2 are MDHEN and SYDVKM. CDR3 amino acids: CPSSLQGSHYDYTF. For the CDR3, the DNA is TGTCCCAGCAGCCTACAGGGGTCCCACTATGACTACACCTTC.

As to this clonotype: The conserved final phenylalanine or tryptophan is absent from the CDR3, which likely points to a read error. The limits of the CDR3 on the DNA are not certain, so only TCRdb's listed CDR3 is given. This rearrangement joins TRBV12-3 or TRBV12-4 to TRBJ2-3; TRBD1, the table's D call, was not compared with the DNA. The CDR3 is 15 amino acids in total, end residues counted. This CDR3 reads CASSVNRVQSDTHYL.

This rearrangement joins TRBV2 to TRBJ2-7; D call uncertain. CDR1 and CDR2 (germline): SNHLY, FYNNEI. Trimming stripped 4 bases from V and 2 bases from J, with 3 bases between. This CDR3 is 11 amino acids long. The CDR3: CASSGTYEQYF. The CDR3 DNA sequence: TGTGCCAGCAGTGGGACCTACGAGCAGTACTTC.

As for this clonotype: The conserved final phenylalanine or tryptophan is absent from the CDR3, which likely points to a read error. No DNA is shown, since the ends of the CDR3 on it are uncertain; the CDR3 is the one TCRdb lists. V is TRBV20-1 and J is TRBJ1-1; TRBD1 reflects the table's D call only, with no check against the DNA. The CDR3 is made up of 14 amino acids, end residues included. Germline V gene data show CDR1 as DFQATT and CDR2 as SNEGSKA (reference sequence). Here the CDR3 reads CSAPRQGADTEVFL.

This clonotype was recorded many times. The CDR3 nucleotides are TGTGCCAGCAGGGTTTGGACTGCGAGGGAGACCCAGTACTTC. It codes for CASRVWTARETQYF. The V gene is TRBV6-1, the J gene TRBJ2-5, with TRBD2 as a possible D gene (5 bases). Trimming took off 6 bases at V and 5 bases at J, with 16 bases between the two ends. The CDR3 is 14 amino acids. From germline, CDR1 is MNHNS and CDR2 SASEGT.

As regards this clonotype: No conserved phenylalanine or tryptophan ends this CDR3, so it is likely a read error. The DNA is omitted, as the CDR3 cannot be located on it reliably, and the CDR3 follows TCRdb's listing. The rearrangement uses TRBV29-1 and TRBJ2-7; TRBD2 reflects the table's D call only, with no check against the DNA. Germline V gives CDR1 SQVTM, CDR2 ANQGSEA. With termini counted, the CDR3 has 11 amino acids. The CDR3 spells CSVGAGAEQHL.

Turning to this clonotype: A read error is possible here, since a much larger clone lies one base away. This chain uses TRBV28 with TRBJ2-7; 8 nucleotides align to TRBD2. This CDR3 comprises 15 residues. Germline V gene sequence: CDR1 MDHEN, CDR2 SYDVKM. V lost 2 bases and J lost 6; bases outside the gene matches: 9. This chain's CDR3 is CASSLAPGGGPEQYF. Here the CDR3 DNA reads TGTGCCAGCAGTTTAGCGCCGGGGGGGGGGCCCGAGCAGTACTTC.

This clonotype was seen repeatedly, ten times or more. The chain employs TRBV28 and TRBJ1-2, with D perhaps matching TRBD1 (5 bases). This CDR3 has 12 residues. The germline V gene has CDR1 MDHEN and CDR2 SYDVKM. The CDR3 DNA is TGTGGGGGCGGCGATGAAGGCTATGGCTACACCTTC. It codes for CGGGDEGYGYTF.

To note about this clonotype: The conserved final phenylalanine or tryptophan is absent from the CDR3, which likely points to a read error. This chain links TRBV6-1 with TRBJ2-7, with 7 bases lining up with TRBD1. The germline V gene encodes CDR1 MNHNS and CDR2 SASEGT. This CDR3 contains 15 residues. CDR3 loop: CASSAPTGIPYEQYY. CDR3 DNA: TGTGCCAGTAGTGCCCCGACAGGGATCCCCTACGAGCAGTACTAC.